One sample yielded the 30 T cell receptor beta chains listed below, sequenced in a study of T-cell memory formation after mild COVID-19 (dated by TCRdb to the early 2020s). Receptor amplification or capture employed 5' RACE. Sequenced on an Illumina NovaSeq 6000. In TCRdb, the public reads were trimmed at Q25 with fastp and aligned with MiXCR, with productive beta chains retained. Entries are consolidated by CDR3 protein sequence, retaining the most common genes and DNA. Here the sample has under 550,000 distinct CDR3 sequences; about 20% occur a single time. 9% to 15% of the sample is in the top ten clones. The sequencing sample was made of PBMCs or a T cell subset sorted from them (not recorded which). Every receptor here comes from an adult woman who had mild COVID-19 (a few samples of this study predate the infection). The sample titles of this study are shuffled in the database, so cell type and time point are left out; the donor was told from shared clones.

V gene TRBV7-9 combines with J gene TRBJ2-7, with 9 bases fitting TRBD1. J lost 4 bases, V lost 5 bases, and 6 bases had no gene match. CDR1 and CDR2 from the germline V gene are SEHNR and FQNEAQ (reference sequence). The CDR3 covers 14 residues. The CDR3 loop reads CASSRGQGTYEQYF. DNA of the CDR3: TGTGCCAGCAGCAGGGGACAGGGAACATACGAGCAGTACTTC.

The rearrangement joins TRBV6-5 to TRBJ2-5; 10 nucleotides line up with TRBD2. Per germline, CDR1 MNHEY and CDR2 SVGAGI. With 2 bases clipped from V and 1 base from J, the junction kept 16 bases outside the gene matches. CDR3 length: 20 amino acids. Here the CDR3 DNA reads TGTGCCAGCAGTTACCCTGAGCGGGAGGGCCCTCCATTGGGCCAAGAGACCCAGTACTTC. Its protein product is CASSYPEREGPPLGQETQYF.

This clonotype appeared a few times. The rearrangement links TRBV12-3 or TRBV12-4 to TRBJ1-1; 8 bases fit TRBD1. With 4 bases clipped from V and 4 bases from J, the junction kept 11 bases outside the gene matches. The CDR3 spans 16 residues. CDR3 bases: TGTGCCAGCAGTTATGGGACAGGCCTAGCGAGCACTGAAGCTTTCTTT. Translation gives CASSYGTGLASTEAFF.

CDR3 in amino acids: CASSSGQGVYNEQFF. The CDR3 DNA sequence: TGTGCCAGCAGCTCCGGACAGGGGGTTTACAATGAGCAGTTCTTC. J is TRBJ2-1 and V is TRBV5-5, with TRBD1 matching 10 bases. Germline CDR1 is SGHKS and CDR2 is YYEKEE (reference sequence). The CDR3 is 15 amino acids. V trimming: 3 bases; J trimming: 4 bases; junction bases outside the gene matches: 4.

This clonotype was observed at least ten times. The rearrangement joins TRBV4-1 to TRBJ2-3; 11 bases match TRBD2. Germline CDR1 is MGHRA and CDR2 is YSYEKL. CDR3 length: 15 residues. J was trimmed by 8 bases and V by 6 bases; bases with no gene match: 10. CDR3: CASRAGLAAPGTQYF. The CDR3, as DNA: TGCGCCAGCAGAGCGGGACTAGCGGCCCCGGGTACGCAGTATTTT.

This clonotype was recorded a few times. In DNA form, the CDR3 reads TGTGCCTGGAGTGTAGAGATGCATATTAGCACAGATACGCAGTATTTT. As protein: CAWSVEMHISTDTQYF. J is TRBJ2-3 and V is TRBV30; D uncertain. V lost 0 bases, J lost 0 bases, and 13 bases lay in between. This CDR3 is 16 amino acids long. In germline, CDR1 is GTSNPN, CDR2 SVGIG (reference sequence).

CDR3 coding DNA: TGTGCCAGCAGCTTGGGGGGTGGCTTTAAGAGGTATGAGCAGTTCTTC. Its protein product is CASSLGGGFKRYEQFF. The rearrangement joins TRBV5-4 to TRBJ2-1; D call uncertain. The germline CDR1 and CDR2 sequences are SGHNT and YYREEE (reference sequence). The CDR3 covers 16 residues. Trimming removed 0 bases at V and 8 bases at J, with 18 bases between.

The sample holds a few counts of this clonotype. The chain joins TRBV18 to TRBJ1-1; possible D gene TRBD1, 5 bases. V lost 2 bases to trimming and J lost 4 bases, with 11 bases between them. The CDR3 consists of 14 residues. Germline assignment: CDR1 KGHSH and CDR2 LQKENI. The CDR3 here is CASSPGAVLTEAFF. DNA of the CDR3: TGTGCCAGCTCACCAGGGGCAGTTCTCACTGAAGCTTTCTTT.

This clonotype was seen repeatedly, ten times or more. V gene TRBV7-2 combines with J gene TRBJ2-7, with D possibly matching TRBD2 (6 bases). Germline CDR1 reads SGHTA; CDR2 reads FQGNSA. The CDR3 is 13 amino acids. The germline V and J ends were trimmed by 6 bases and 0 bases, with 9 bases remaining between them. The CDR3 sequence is CASSLATSYEQYF. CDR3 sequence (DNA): TGTGCCAGCAGTCTAGCGACCTCCTACGAGCAGTACTTC.

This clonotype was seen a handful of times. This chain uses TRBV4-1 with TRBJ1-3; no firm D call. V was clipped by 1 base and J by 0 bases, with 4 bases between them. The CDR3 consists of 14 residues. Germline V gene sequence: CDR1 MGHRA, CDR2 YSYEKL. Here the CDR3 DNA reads TGCGCCAGCAGCCAAGGGCCCTCTGGAAACACCATATATTTT. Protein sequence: CASSQGPSGNTIYF.

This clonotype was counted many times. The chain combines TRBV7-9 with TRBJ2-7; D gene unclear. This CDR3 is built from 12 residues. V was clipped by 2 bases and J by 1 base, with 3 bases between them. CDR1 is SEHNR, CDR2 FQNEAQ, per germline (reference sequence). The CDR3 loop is CASSLQSYEQYF. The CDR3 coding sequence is TGTGCCAGCAGCTTACAGTCCTACGAGCAGTACTTC.

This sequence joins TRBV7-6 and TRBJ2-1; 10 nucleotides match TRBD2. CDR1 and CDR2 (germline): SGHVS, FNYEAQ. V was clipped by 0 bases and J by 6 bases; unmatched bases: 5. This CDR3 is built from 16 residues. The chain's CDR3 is CASSLAWTSGGNEQFF. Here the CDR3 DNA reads TGTGCCAGCAGCTTAGCTTGGACTAGCGGTGGCAATGAGCAGTTCTTC.

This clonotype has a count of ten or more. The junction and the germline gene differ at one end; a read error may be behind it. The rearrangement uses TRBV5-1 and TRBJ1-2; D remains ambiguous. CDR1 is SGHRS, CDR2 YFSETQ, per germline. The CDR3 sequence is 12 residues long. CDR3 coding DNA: TGTGCCAGCAGTTTAGGACTCTATGGCTACACCTTC. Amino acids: CASSLGLYGYTF.

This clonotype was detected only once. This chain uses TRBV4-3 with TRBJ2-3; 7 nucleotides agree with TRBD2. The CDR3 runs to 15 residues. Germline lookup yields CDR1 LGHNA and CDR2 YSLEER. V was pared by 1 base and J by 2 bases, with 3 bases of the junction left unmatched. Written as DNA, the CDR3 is TGCGCCAGCAGCCAAGCGCTAGCGGCCACAGATACGCAGTATTTT. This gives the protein CASSQALAATDTQYF.

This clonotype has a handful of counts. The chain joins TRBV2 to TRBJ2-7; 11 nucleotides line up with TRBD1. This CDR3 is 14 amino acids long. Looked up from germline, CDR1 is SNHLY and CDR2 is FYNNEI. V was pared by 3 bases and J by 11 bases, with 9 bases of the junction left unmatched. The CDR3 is CASSDFGTGGQKYF. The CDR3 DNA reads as TGTGCCAGCAGTGACTTCGGGACAGGGGGTCAGAAGTACTTC. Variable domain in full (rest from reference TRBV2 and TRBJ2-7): EPEVTQTPSHQVTQMGQEVILRCVPISNHLYFYWYRQILGQKVEFLVSFYNNEISEKSEIFDDQFSVERPDGSNFTLKIRSTKLEDSAMYFCASSDFGTGGQKYFGPGTRLTVT.

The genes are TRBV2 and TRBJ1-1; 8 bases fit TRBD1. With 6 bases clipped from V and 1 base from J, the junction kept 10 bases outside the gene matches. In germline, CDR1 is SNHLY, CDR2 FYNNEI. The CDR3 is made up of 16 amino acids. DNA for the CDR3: TGTGCCAGCAGACCCCAGGGGGCTTCGGGGAACACTGAAGCTTTCTTT. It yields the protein CASRPQGASGNTEAFF.

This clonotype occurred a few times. CDR3 protein: CASSPMDRKLFF. CDR3 bases: TGTGCCAGCAGCCCCATGGATCGTAAACTGTTTTTT. This chain connects TRBV12-3 or TRBV12-4 to TRBJ1-4; D gene unclear. The CDR3 is made up of 12 amino acids. The V end lost 6 bases, the J end lost 11 bases, and 13 bases lay between the germline ends.

The CDR3 reads CASSRTSPHEQFF. In nucleotides, the CDR3 is TGTGCCAGCAGCCGGACTAGCCCCCATGAGCAGTTCTTC. The chain employs TRBV3-1 and TRBJ2-1; 8 nucleotides match TRBD2. This CDR3 has 13 residues. Trimming cost V 4 bases and J 8 bases; bases outside gene matches: 4. Per germline, CDR1 LGHDT and CDR2 YNNKEL (reference sequence).

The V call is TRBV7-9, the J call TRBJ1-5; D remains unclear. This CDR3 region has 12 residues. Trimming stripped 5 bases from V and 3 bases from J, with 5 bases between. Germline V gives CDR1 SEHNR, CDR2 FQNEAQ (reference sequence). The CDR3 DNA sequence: TGTGCCAGCAGCCAAGTCAATCAGCCCCAGCATTTT. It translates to CASSQVNQPQHF.

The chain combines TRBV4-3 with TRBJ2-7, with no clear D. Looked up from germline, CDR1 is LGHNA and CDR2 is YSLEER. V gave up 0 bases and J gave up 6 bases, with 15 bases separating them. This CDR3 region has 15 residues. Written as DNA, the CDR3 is TGCGCCAGCAGCCAAGATCGTTCTTCCGGCGCCGAGCAGTACTTC. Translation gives CASSQDRSSGAEQYF.

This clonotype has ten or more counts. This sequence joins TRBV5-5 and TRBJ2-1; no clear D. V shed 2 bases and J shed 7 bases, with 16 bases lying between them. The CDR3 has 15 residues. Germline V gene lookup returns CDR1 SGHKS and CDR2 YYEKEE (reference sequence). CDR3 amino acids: CASSFRDQERNEQFF. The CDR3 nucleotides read TGTGCCAGCAGCTTCCGTGACCAAGAAAGAAATGAGCAGTTCTTC.

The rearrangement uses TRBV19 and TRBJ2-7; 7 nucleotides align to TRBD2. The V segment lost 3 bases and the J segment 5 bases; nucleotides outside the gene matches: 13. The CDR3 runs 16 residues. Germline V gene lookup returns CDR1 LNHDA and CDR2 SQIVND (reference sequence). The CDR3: CASSMIPSGYLDEQYF. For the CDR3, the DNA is TGTGCCAGTAGTATGATTCCTAGCGGATATCTGGACGAGCAGTACTTC.

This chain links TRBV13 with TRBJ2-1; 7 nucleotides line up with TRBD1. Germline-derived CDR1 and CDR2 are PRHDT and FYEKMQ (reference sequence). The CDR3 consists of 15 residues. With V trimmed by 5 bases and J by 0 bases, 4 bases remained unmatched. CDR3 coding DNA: TGTGCCAGCAGCCCTTGGGACAGCTCCTACAATGAGCAGTTCTTC. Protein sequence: CASSPWDSSYNEQFF.

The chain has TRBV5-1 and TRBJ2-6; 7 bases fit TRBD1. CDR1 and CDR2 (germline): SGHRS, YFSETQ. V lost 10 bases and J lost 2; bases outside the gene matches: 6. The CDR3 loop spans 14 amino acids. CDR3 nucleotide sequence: TGCGCCGGAAAACAGGGGCCTGGGGCCAACGTCCTGACTTTC. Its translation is CAGKQGPGANVLTF.

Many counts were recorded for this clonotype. The DNA of the CDR3 is TGTGCCAGCAGCTTAGCCGGGCCGGATAAGTTCTTC. This encodes CASSLAGPDKFF. The J gene is TRBJ2-1, the V gene TRBV11-2; D remains unclear. CDR1 is SGHAT, CDR2 FQNNGV, per germline. V was shortened by 1 base and J by 14 bases, with 12 bases between the two germline ends. This CDR3 is 12 amino acids long.

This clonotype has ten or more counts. CDR3 sequence (DNA): TGCGCCAGCAGCGCCGGACAGGTTAACACTGAAGCTTTCTTT. It is translated as CASSAGQVNTEAFF. The chain recombines TRBV5-1 with TRBJ1-1; the match to TRBD1 covers 7 bases. Germline V gene lookup returns CDR1 SGHRS and CDR2 YFSETQ. The V and J ends lost 4 bases and 2 bases, in that order; junction bases with no gene match: 5. There are 14 residues in the CDR3.

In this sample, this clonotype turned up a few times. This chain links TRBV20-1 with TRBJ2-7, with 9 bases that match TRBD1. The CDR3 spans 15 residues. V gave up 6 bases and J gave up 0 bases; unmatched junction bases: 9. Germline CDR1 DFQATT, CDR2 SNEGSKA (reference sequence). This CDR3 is CSAHARDRASYEQYF. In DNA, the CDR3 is TGCAGTGCCCATGCAAGGGACAGGGCCTCCTACGAGCAGTACTTC.

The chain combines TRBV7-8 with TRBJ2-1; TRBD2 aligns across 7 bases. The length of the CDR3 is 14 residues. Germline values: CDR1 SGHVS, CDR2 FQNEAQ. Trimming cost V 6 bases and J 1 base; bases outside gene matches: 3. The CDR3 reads CASRSGNSYNEQFF. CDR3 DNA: TGTGCCAGCAGGAGCGGGAATTCCTACAATGAGCAGTTCTTC.

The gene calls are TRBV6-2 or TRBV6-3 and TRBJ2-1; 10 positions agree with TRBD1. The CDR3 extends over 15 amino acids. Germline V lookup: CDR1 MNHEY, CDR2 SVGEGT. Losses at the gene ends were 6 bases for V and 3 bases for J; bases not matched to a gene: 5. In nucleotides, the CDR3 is TGTGCCAGCAGACCCTGGACAGGGGGCTACAATGAGCAGTTCTTC. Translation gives CASRPWTGGYNEQFF.

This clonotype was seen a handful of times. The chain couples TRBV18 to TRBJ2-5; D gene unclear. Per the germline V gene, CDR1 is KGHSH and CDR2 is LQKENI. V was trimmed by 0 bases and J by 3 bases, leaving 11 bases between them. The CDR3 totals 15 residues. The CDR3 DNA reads TGTGCCAGCTCACCACCAGTGGGTAAAGAAGAGACCCAGTACTTC. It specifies CASSPPVGKEETQYF.